Many counts were recorded for the clone carrying this T cell receptor beta chain. Its antigen is currently unknown. This specimen belongs to a study of regulatory T cells in long-lasting Graves disease. Whole-study context: The study counted Graves' disease as persistent given over 5 years of antithyroid drugs and positive TSH receptor antibodies. Points from the study as a whole: Persistent Graves' patients possessed reduced TCR diversity relative to recently diagnosed ones.

Arm-PCR of CDR3 regions and iRepertoire HTBI primers were the basis on which TCR beta libraries were built. TCRdb analysed the multiplex PCR reads with MiXCR anew, one entry per CDR3 protein. This sample has about 430,000 distinct CDR3 sequences, with around 20% found just once. V lost 2 bases and J lost 1, with 6 bases in between. In germline, CDR1 is SNHLY, CDR2 FYNNEI. The CDR3 extends over 15 amino acids. Time point indicated: persistent/refractory GD, antithyroid drugs over 5 years with positive TRAb. The TCR library was made from RNA that had been extracted from PBMCs in TRIzol. The sequence derives from a female donor with Graves disease. This sample comprised peripheral blood mononuclear cells (PBMCs), obtained when the disease was refractory, from a patient treated with antithyroid drugs. The V gene is TRBV2, the J gene TRBJ2-6; D uncertain. CDR3 nucleotide sequence: TGTGCCAGCAGTGAATCCGAGTCTGGGGCCAACGTCCTGACTTTC. It yields the protein CASSESESGANVLTF.